This T cell receptor beta chain was recorded in a study of blood T cell repertoires in COVID-19. On the study more broadly: There were acute and convalescent COVID-19 samples, and they came from the United States, Italy and Spain. PBMCs, B-cell-depleted T cells, or T cells provided the cDNA or gDNA that made up the material.

Authors' methods: Reference gene primers were amplified, and this amplification served to estimate nucleated cell counts. Produced via immunoSEQ multiplex PCR; TCRdb's table is partial and in-frame only. V and J calls and clone size follow that table, whereas D and trimming were derived from the DNA. The data contain some 300,000 clones, 85% to 90% of them singletons. The CDR3 is made up of 14 amino acids. V lost 7 bases, J lost 3 bases, and 15 bases lay in between. Germline CDR1 is SQVTM and CDR2 is ANQGSEA. The sequence was obtained from a man between 65 and 80 years old with acute or convalescent COVID-19. Sequenced input: peripheral blood. J is TRBJ2-2 and V is TRBV29-1, with a possible D match to TRBD2 (5 bases). The CDR3 DNA sequence: TGCAGCGCCATGCAACTAGTAGACACCGGGGAGCTGTTTTTT. Amino acid sequence: CSAMQLVDTGELFF.